These 6 T cell receptor beta chains were sequenced from one sample in a study of shared clonotypes between healthy human individuals (dated by TCRdb to 2020 to 2022). The library was generated by the immunoSEQ multiplex PCR assay. Held by TCRdb, this immuneACCESS table contains in-frame sequences only and omits some clones. Under half of the omission traces to an unresolved V gene where checked; the cause of the rest is unknown. The sample table lists over a million clones, approximately 72% of them with a count of one. The ten largest clones add up to 1.4% of the sample. Material for sequencing was memory CD4+ T cells sorted from blood. Explained via the paper, the cell subset or site label denotes: CD45RA-negative fraction. These receptors were collected from a man aged 18-30 years in good health.

This rearrangement joins TRBV6-1 to TRBJ2-2; the D is unclear. The V end lost 2 bases, the J end lost 0 bases, and 10 bases lay between the germline ends. The CDR3 length is 16 residues. The germline gives CDR1 MNHNS, CDR2 SASEGT. The CDR3 DNA reads as TGTGCCAGCAGTGAAAGGGCAGCCTCGAACACCGGGGAGCTGTTTTTT. Protein product: CASSERAASNTGELFF.

The rearrangement uses TRBV7-3 and TRBJ2-7, with 8 positions matching TRBD2. This CDR3 has 14 residues. With V trimmed by 5 bases and J by 5 bases, 8 bases remained unmatched. CDR1 is SGHTA, CDR2 FQGTGA, per germline. CDR3 DNA: TGTGCCAGCAGCCGCCGGGGGGGCAACGACGAGCAGTACTTC. Protein product: CASSRRGGNDEQYF.

This clone was observed a handful of times. This chain connects TRBV18 to TRBJ1-1, with TRBD1 identical over 9 bases. The J segment lost 4 bases and the V segment lost 4 bases, leaving 7 bases of the junction unmatched. The CDR3 loop spans 15 amino acids. CDR1 KGHSH and CDR2 LQKENI come from the germline V gene. CDR3 DNA: TGTGCCAGCTCACTAACAGGGGGCTCAGGCACTGAAGCTTTCTTT. Translating gives CASSLTGGSGTEAFF. Drawing the rest from reference TRBV18 and TRBJ1-1, the complete variable domain is NAGVMQNPRHLVRRRGQEARLRCSPMKGHSHVYWYRQLPEEGLKFMVYLQKENIIDESGMPKERFSAEFPKEGPSILRIQQVVRGDSAAYFCASSLTGGSGTEAFFGQGTRLTVV.

The V gene is TRBV28, the J gene TRBJ1-3, with D perhaps TRBD1 (6 bases). Trimming shortened V by 3 bases and J by 0 bases, and 9 bases separated the two germline ends. There are 15 residues in the CDR3. Germline lookup yields CDR1 MDHEN and CDR2 SYDVKM. CDR3 protein: CASSLTGGSGNTIYF. In nucleotides, the CDR3 is TGTGCCAGCAGTTTGACAGGAGGCTCTGGAAACACCATATATTTT.

The V and J genes are TRBV6-5 and TRBJ2-7, with 8 nucleotides matching TRBD2. The V and J ends lost 7 bases and 7 bases, in that order; junction bases with no gene match: 6. This CDR3 contains 12 residues. Germline V gene sequence: CDR1 MNHEY, CDR2 SVGAGI. The CDR3 loop is CASNGGAGEQYF. CDR3 DNA: TGTGCCAGCAACGGGGGGGCAGGAGAGCAGTACTTC.

On this clone: The sample has other DNA sequences that encode this CDR3 too. The chain combines TRBV5-1 with TRBJ1-2; D gene uncertain. Trimming pared 0 bases from V and 3 bases from J, leaving 6 bases between. CDR3 length: 13 amino acids. Germline values: CDR1 SGHRS, CDR2 YFSETQ. The CDR3 sequence is CASSLVGDYGYTF. In DNA form, the CDR3 reads TGCGCCAGCAGCTTGGTTGGAGACTATGGCTACACCTTC.